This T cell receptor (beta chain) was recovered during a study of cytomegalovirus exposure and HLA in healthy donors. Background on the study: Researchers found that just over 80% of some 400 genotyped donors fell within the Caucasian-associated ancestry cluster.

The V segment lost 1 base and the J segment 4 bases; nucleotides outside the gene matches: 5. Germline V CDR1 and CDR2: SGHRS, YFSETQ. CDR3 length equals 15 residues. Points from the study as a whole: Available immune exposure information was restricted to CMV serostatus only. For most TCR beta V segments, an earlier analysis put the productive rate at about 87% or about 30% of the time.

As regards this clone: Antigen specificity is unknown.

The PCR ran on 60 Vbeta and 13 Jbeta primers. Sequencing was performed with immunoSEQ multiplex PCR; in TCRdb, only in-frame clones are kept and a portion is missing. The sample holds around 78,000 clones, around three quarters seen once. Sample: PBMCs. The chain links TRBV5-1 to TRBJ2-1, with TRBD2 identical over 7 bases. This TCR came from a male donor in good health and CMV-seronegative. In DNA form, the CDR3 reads TGCGCCAGCAGCTTGCCGGGAGGATCTTACAATGAGCAGTTCTTC. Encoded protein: CASSLPGGSYNEQFF.